This T cell receptor beta chain was sequenced during a study of T-cell reconstitution after alpha-beta-depleted transplantation in children. The table lists this clonotype with many counts. A library of TCRbeta sequences, prepared with unique molecular identifiers, was generated. From the PCR reads, TCRdb called clonotypes with MiXCR, one entry per CDR3 protein. The top ten hold approximately 6.6% of the sample, which has 210,000 or so distinct CDR3 sequences, under 9.5% seen once. This CDR3 is built from 13 residues. In germline, CDR1 is SGHTA, CDR2 FQGNSA. Trimming took 1 base from V and 9 from J, leaving 13 bases between them.

The chain recombines TRBV7-2 with TRBJ2-7; D is unclear. The receptor was derived from a human donor who donated a stem cell graft to a child with acute lymphoblastic leukemia. The input for sequencing was PBMCs from the stem cell graft donor, taken from the stem cell graft. CDR3 DNA sequence: TGTGCCAGCAGCTTAGGGAGAGCTGTGGTGCAGTACTTC. It encodes CASSLGRAVVQYF.